This TCR beta chain comes out of a study of shared clonotypes between healthy human individuals. This clone was counted a single time. Different DNA sequences within this sample yield the same CDR3. Germline CDR1 LNHDA, CDR2 SQIVND (reference sequence). Trimming took 3 bases from V and 3 from J; bases not matched to a gene: 1. The CDR3 contains 13 residues. The protocol was immunoSEQ multiplex PCR, while the TCRdb copy is restricted to in-frame clones and leaves out a portion. The repertoire holds about 2.1 million clones, about 93% seen once, with more than 1.5% in the top ten. Terminally differentiated effector memory CD45RA+ cells were excluded from the naive CD8 cells, which were CD45RO-negative and positively selected for CCR7.

The clonotype comes from a man between 18 and 35 years old in good health. Some clones in this sample may be carry-over from other donors' samples. The chain employs TRBV19 and TRBJ1-2, with 7 bases that match TRBD1. Sequencing input: naive CD8+ T cells from PBMCs. The CDR3 bases are TGTGCCAGTAGTATTGACAGGGACTATGGCTACACCTTC. It translates to CASSIDRDYGYTF.